Listed below are T cell receptor beta chains from one sample, sequenced in a study of blood T cells in healthy people across ages. Via MiXCR, TCRdb re-called the 5' RACE reads, giving one row per CDR3 protein. Of about 1.6 million distinct CDR3 sequences in the sample, about 35% were seen once. The sequencing sample was made of blood. The receptor set was obtained from a woman in her twenties or thirties in good health. The CDR3 runs from the conserved cysteine through the conserved F or W. A D gene is named only where the DNA matches it firmly. Clone size is shown for a subset of rows, as once, few, many or a class of expanded clone.

v_gene	j_gene	abundance	len	d_gene	CDR3aa	CDR3nt
TRBV7-2	TRBJ2-1	-	14	-	CASSLGGYLNEQFF	TGTGCCAGCAGCTTAGGGGGATATTTGAATGAGCAGTTCTTC
TRBV4-1	TRBJ2-1	-	16	-	CASSQEWDTKGREQFF	TGCGCCAGCAGCCAAGAATGGGATACCAAAGGAAGGGAGCAGTTCTTC
TRBV11-2	TRBJ2-1	few	12	-	CASSFLAGEQFF	TGTGCCAGCAGCTTTCTAGCCGGTGAGCAGTTCTTC
TRBV20-1	TRBJ1-1	-	13	-	CSARVDSRSRAFF	TGCAGTGCTAGAGTGGATTCACGTTCCAGAGCTTTCTTT
TRBV2	TRBJ2-7	-	14	-	CASKRGQTEGEQYF	TGTGCCAGCAAACGAGGCCAGACCGAAGGCGAGCAGTACTTC
TRBV7-2	TRBJ2-1	few	15	TRBD1	CASTIGQGGTNEQFF	TGTGCCAGCACCATAGGACAGGGGGGGACCAATGAGCAGTTCTTC
TRBV20-1	TRBJ2-3	few	16	-	CSARDPSPLYTDTQYF	TGCAGTGCTAGAGATCCCTCCCCGCTCTACACAGATACGCAGTATTTT
TRBV20-1	TRBJ2-7	few	14	-	CSARGNRGGYEQYF	TGCAGTGCTAGGGGAAACAGGGGGGGTTACGAGCAGTACTTC
TRBV9	TRBJ1-1	-	13	-	CASSPRPRIEAFF	TGTGCCAGCAGCCCTAGGCCCCGGATCGAAGCTTTCTTT
TRBV4-1	TRBJ1-5	few	14	TRBD1	CASSHKQGGQPQHF	TGCGCCAGCAGCCATAAACAGGGGGGTCAGCCCCAGCATTTT
TRBV10-3	TRBJ1-5	-	14	-	CATREFDSNHPQHF	TGTGCCACGCGGGAGTTCGATAGCAATCATCCCCAGCATTTT